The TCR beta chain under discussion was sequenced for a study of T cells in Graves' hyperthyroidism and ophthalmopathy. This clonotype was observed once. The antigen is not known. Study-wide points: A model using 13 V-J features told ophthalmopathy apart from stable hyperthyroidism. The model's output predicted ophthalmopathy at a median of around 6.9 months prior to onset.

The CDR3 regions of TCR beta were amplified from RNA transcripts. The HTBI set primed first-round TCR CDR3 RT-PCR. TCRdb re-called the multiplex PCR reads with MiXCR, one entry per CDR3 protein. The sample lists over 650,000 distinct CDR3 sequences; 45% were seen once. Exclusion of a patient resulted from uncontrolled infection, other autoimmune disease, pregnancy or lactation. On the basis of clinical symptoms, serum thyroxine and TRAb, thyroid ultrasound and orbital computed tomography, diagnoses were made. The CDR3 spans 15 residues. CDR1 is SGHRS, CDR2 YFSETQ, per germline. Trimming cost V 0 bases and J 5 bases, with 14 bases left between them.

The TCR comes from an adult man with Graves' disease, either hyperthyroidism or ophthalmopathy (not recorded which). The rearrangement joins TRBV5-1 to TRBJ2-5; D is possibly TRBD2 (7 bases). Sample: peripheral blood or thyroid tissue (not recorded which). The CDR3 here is CASSLEGEGLETQYF. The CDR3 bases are TGCGCCAGCAGCTTGGAGGGGGAGGGACTCGAGACCCAGTACTTC.